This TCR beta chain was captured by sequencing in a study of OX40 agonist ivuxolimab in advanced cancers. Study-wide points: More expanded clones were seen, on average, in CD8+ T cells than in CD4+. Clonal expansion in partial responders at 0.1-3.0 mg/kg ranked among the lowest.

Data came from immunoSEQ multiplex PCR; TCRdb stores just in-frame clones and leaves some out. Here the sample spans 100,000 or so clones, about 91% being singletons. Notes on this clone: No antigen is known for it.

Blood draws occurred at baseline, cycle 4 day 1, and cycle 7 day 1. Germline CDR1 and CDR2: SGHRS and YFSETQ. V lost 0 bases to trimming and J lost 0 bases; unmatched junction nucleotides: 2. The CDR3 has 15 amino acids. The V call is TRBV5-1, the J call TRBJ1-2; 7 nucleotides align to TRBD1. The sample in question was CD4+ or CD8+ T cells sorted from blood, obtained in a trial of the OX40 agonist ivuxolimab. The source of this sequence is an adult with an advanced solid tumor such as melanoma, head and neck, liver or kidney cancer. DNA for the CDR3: TGCGCCAGCAGCTTGGGACAGGGTGCTAACTATGGCTACACCTTC. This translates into CASSLGQGANYGYTF.